What follows is one TCR beta chain and its context. Its cognate antigen is unknown. The whole isolated RNA underwent reverse transcription, so sequencing captured expressed TCRB transcripts. The average output of naive, central memory and regulatory T cell samples was approximately 3.6 million reads. Using immunoSEQ multiplex PCR, the repertoire was profiled, and TCRdb retains in-frame clones only, with some absent. Of about 710,000 clones listed, 11% to 15% were seen once; the top ten hold approximately 0.042%. These data come from a study of beta chain features in type 1 diabetes. Whole-study context: Sorted cells examined across all samples numbered 95 million to 120 million.

V lost 4 bases and J lost 3, with 19 bases in between. There are 17 residues in the CDR3. Germline V lookup: CDR1 SEHNR, CDR2 FQNEAQ (reference sequence). General study findings and limits: Shorter TCRB CDR3s, moderately but significantly so, marked every one of the four CD4+ subsets in Type 1 diabetes patients.

The sample comprised naive CD4+ T cells from blood. The sequence was collected from a man between 18 and 35 years old with type 1 diabetes. The rearrangement links TRBV7-9 to TRBJ2-1; the D gene could be TRBD1 or TRBD2 (6 bases each). CDR3: CASSSIWGAAGYNEQFF. DNA of the CDR3: TGTGCCAGCAGCTCAATATGGGGGGCTGCCGGCTACAATGAGCAGTTCTTC. The full variable domain, rest sourced from reference TRBV7-9 and TRBJ2-1, is DTGVSQNPRHKITKRGQNVTFRCDPISEHNRLYWYRQTLGQGPEFLTYFQNEAQLEKSRLLSDRFSAERPKGSFSTLEIQRTEQGDSAMYLCASSSIWGAAGYNEQFFGPGTRLTVL.